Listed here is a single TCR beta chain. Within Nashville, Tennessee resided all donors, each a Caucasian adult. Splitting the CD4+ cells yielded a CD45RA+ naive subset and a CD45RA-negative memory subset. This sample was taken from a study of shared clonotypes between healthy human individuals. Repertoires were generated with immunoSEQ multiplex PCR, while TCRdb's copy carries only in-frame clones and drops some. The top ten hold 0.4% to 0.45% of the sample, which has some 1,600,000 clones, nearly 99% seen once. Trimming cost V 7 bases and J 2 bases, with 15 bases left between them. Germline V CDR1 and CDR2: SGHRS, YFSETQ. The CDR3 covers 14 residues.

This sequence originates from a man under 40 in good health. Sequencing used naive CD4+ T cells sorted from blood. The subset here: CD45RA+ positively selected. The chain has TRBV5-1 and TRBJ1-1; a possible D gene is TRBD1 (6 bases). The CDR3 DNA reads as TGCGCCAGCGGAAGAACAGGGCCCAACACTGAAGCTTTCTTT. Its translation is CASGRTGPNTEAFF.